The entry below gives a single T cell receptor (beta chain) sequence along with its context. CDR3 size: 14 residues. Germline CDR1 and CDR2: SGHRS and YFSETQ. V was shortened by 1 base and J by 4 bases, with 8 bases between the two germline ends. The data belong to a study of blood T cell repertoires in COVID-19. Study background: Acute-phase and convalescent COVID-19 samples originated in the United States, Italy and Spain. The cDNA or gDNA used as material had been derived from T cells, B-cell-depleted T cells, or PBMCs.

In the authors' methods: Reference gene primer amplification in the assay estimated nucleated cell counts. Only in-frame clones appear in the TCRdb table, and some are missing; sequencing was by immunoSEQ multiplex PCR. V and J calls and clone size are copied from that table; D and trimming were computed from the DNA. Seen here are about 87,000 clones, around four fifths observed once, and the top ten hold roughly 2.1%. Sequenced: peripheral blood. The rearrangement links TRBV5-1 to TRBJ2-2; TRBD2 is a possible D gene (5 bases). This receptor was taken from an older woman with acute or convalescent COVID-19. The CDR3 region has the DNA TGCGCCAGCAGCTTGTACGGAGGCACCGGGGAGCTGTTTTTT. It codes for CASSLYGGTGELFF. The full variable domain, rest sourced from reference TRBV5-1 and TRBJ2-2, is KAGVTQTPRYLIKTRGQQVTLSCSPISGHRSVSWYQQTPGQGLQFLFEYFSETQRNKGNFPGRFSGRQFSNSRSEMNVSTLELGDSALYLCASSLYGGTGELFFGEGSRLTVL.